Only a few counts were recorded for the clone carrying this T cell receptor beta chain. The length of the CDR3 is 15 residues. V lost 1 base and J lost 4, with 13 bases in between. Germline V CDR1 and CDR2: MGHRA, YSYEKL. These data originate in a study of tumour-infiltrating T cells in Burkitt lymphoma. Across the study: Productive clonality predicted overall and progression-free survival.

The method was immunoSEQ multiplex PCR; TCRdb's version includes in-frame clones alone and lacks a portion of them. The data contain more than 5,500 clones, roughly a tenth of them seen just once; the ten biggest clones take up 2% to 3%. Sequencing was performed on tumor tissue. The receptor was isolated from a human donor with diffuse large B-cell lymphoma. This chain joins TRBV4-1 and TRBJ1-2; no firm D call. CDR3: CASSQVIAMGYGYTF. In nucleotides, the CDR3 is TGCGCCAGCAGCCAAGTCATTGCTATGGGCTATGGCTACACCTTC.